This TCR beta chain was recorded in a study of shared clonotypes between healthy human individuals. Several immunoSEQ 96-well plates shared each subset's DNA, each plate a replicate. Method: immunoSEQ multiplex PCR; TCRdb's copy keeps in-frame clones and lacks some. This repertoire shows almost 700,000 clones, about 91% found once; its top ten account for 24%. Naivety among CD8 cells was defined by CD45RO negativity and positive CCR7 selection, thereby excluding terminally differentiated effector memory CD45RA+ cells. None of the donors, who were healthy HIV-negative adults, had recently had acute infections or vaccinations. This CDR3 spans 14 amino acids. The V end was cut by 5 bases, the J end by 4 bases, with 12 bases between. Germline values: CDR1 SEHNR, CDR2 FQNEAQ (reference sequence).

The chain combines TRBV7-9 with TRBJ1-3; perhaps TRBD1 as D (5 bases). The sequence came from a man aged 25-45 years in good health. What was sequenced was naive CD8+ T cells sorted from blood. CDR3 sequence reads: CASSVTGSGNTIYF. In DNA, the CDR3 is TGTGCCAGCAGCGTAACAGGATCCGGAAACACCATATATTTT.